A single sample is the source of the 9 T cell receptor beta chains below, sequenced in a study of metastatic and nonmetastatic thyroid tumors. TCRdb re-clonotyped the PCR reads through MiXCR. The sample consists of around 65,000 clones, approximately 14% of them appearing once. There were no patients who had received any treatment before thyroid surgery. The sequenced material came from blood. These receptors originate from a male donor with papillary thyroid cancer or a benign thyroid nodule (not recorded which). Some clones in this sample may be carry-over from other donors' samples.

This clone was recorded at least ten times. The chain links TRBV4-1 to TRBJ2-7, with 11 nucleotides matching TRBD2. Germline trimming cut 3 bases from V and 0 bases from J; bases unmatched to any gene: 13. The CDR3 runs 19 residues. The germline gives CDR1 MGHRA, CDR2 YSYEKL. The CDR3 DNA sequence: TGCGCCAGCAGCCAGATACTAGCGGGAGTGATTCTAGGCTCCTACGAGCAGTACGTC. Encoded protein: CASSQILAGVILGSYEQYV.

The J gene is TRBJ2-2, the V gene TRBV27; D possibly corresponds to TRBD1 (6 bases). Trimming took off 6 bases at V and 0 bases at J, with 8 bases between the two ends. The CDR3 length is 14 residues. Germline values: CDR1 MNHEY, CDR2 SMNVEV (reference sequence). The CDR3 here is CASRDRPNTGELFF. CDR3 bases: TGTGCCAGCAGAGACAGGCCGAACACCGGGGAGCTGTTTTTT.

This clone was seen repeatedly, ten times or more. CDR3 DNA sequence: TGTGCCAGTAGTACCACCTCCTACGAGCAGTACTTC. Its translation: CASSTTSYEQYF. The chain links TRBV19 to TRBJ2-7; no clear D. Trimming took off 4 bases at V and 0 bases at J, with 4 bases between the two ends. The CDR3 loop spans 12 amino acids. Germline CDR1 and CDR2: LNHDA and SQIVND (reference sequence).

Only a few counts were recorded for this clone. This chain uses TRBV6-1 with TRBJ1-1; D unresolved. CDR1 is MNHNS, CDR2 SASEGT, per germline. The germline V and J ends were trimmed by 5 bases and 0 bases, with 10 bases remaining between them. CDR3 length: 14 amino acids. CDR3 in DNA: TGTGCCAGCAGTAGGACTGAGATGAACACTGAAGCTTTCTTT. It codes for CASSRTEMNTEAFF.

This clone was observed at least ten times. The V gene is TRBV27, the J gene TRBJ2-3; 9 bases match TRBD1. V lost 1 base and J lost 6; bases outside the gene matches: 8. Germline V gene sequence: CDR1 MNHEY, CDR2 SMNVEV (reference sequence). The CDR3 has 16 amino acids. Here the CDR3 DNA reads TGTGCCAGCAGTTTATACCCGGGACAGGGTAGTGATACGCAGTATTTT. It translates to CASSLYPGQGSDTQYF.

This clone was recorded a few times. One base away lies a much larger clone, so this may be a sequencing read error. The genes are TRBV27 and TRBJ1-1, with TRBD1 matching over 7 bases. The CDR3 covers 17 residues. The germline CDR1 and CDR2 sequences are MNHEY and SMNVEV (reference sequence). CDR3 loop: CACSLSGAGGVYTEAFF. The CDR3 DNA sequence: TGTGCCTGCAGTTTATCGGGGGCAGGGGGAGTGTACACTGAAGCTTTCTTT.

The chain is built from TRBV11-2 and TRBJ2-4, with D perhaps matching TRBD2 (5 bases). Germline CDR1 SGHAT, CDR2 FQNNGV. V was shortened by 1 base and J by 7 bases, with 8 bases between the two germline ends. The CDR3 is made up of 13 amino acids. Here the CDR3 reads CASSLVERNIQYF. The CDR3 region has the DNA TGTGCCAGCAGCTTAGTGGAGCGGAACATTCAGTACTTC. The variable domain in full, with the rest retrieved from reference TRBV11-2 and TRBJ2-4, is EAGVAQSPRYKIIEKRQSVAFWCNPISGHATLYWYQQILGQGPKLLIQFQNNGVVDDSQLPKDRFSAERLKGVDSTLKIQPAKLEDSAVYLCASSLVERNIQYFGAGTRLSVL.

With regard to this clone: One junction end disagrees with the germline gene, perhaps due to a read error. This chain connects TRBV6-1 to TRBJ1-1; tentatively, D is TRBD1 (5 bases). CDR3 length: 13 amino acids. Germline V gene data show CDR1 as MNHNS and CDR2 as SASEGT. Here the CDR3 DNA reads TGTGCCAGCAGTGTACAGGCCATCACTGAAGCTTCCTTT. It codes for CASSVQAITEASF.

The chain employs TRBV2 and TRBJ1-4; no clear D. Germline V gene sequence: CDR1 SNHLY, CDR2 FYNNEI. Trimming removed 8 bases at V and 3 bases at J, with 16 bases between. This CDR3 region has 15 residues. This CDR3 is CASLPEPRANEKLFF. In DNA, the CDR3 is TGTGCCAGCCTTCCCGAGCCTCGGGCTAATGAAAAACTGTTTTTT.